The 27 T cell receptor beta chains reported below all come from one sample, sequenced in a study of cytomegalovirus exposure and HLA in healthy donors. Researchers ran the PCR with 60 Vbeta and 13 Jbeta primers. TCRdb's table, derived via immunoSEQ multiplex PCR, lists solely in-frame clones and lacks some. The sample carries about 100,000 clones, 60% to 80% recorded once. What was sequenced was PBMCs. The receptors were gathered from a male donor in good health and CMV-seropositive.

The CDR3: CASSAGPVQPQHF. CDR3 DNA sequence: TGTGCCAGCAGTGCCGGTCCCGTCCAGCCCCAGCATTTT. The chain uses TRBV6-1 and TRBJ1-5; D is undetermined. Looked up from germline, CDR1 is MNHNS and CDR2 is SASEGT. This CDR3 is built from 13 residues. V lost 4 bases to trimming and J lost 7 bases, with 11 bases between them.

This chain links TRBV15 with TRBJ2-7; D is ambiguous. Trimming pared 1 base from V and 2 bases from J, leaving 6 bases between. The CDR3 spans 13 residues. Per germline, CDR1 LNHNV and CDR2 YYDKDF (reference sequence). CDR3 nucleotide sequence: TGTGCCACCAGCAGAGCCAGTACCTACGAGCAGTACTTC. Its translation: CATSRASTYEQYF. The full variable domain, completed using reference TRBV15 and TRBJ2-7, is DAMVIQNPRYQVTQFGKPVTLSCSQTLNHNVMYWYQQKSSQAPKLLFHYYDKDFNNEADTPDNFQSRRPNTSFCFLDIRSPGLGDTAMYLCATSRASTYEQYFGPGTRLTVT.

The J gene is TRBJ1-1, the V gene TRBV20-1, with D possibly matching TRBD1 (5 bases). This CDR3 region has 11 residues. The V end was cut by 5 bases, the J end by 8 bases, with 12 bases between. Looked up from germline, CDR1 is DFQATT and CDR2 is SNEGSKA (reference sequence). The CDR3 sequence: CSAQGGGEAFF. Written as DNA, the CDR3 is TGCAGTGCTCAGGGCGGGGGAGAAGCTTTCTTT.

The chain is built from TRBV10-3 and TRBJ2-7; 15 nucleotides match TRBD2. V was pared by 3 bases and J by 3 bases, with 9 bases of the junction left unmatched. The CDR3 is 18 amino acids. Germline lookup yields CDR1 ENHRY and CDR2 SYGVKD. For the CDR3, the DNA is TGTGCCATCAGTGAACCCGGGACTAGCGGGGGGAACAACTACGAGCAGTACTTC. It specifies CAISEPGTSGGNNYEQYF.

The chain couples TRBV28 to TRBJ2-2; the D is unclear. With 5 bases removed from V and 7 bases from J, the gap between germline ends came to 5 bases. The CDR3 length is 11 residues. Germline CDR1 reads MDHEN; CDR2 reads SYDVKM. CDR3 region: CASSLSGELFF. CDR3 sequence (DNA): TGTGCCAGCAGTCTAAGCGGGGAGCTGTTTTTT.

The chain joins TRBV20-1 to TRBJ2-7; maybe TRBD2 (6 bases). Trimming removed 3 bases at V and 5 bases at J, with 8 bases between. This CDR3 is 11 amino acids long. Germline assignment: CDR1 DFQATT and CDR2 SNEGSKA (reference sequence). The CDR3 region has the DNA TGCAGTGCTAGGGGACTTGACGAGCAGTACTTC. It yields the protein CSARGLDEQYF.

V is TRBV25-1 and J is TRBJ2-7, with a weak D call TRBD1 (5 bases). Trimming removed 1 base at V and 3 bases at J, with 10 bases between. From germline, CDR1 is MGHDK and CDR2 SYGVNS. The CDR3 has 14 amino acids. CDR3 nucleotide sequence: TGTGCCAGCAGTGAATTCGGACAAGACTACGAGCAGTACTTC. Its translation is CASSEFGQDYEQYF.

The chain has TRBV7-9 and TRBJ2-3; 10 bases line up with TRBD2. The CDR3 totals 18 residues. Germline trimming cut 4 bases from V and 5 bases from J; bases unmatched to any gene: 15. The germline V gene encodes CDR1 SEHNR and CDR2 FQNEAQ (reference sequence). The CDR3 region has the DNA TGTGCCAGCAGCTACCCCCATGGGAGCGGGAGGGCGGAAGATACGCAGTATTTT. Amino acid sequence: CASSYPHGSGRAEDTQYF.

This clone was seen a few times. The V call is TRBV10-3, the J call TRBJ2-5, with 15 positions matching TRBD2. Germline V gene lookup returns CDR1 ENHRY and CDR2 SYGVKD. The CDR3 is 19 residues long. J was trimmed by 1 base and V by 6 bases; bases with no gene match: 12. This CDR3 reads CAIRRGLAGGGGFQETQYF. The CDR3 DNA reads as TGTGCCATCAGGCGGGGACTAGCGGGAGGTGGGGGTTTCCAAGAGACCCAGTACTTC.

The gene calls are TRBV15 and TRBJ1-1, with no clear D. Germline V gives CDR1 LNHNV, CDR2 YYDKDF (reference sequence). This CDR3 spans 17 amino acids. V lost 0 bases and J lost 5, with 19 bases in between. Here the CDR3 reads CATSRDAGTRVRTEAFF. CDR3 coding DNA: TGTGCCACCAGCAGAGATGCCGGTACGAGGGTTCGAACTGAAGCTTTCTTT.

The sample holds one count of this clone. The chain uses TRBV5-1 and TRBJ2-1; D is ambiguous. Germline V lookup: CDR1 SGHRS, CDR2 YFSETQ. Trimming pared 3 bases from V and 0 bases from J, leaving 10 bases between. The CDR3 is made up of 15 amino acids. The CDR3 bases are TGCGCCAGCAGCTCCTCCGGTAGCTCCTACAATGAGCAGTTCTTC. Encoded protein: CASSSSGSSYNEQFF.

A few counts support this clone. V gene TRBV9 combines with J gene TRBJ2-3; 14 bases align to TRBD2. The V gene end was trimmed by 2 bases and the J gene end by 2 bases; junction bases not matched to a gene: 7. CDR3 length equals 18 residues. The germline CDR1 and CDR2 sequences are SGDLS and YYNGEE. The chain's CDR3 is CASSVGLAGVGATDTQYF. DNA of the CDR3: TGTGCCAGCAGCGTGGGACTAGCGGGAGTGGGGGCCACAGATACGCAGTATTTT.

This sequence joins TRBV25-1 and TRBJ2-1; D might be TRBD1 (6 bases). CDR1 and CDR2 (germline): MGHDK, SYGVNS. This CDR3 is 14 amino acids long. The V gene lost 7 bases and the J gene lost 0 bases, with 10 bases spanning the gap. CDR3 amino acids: CASIGQSSYNEQFF. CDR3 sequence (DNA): TGTGCCAGCATAGGACAGAGCTCCTACAATGAGCAGTTCTTC.

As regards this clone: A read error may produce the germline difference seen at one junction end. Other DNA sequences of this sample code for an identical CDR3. The CDR3 spells CASSQGGNLNYGYTF. The CDR3, as DNA: TGCGCCAGCAGCCAGGGAGGGAACCTTAACTATGGCTACACCTTC. The V call is TRBV14, the J call TRBJ1-2; TRBD1 might be the D (5 bases). The CDR3 is 15 residues long. Germline V gene lookup returns CDR1 SGHDN and CDR2 FVKESK.

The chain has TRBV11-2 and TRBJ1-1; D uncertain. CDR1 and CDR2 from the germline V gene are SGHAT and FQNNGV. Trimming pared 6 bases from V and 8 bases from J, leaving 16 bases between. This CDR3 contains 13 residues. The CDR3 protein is CASRSLRGEEAFF. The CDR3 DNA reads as TGTGCCAGCAGATCGCTACGGGGTGAGGAAGCTTTCTTT.

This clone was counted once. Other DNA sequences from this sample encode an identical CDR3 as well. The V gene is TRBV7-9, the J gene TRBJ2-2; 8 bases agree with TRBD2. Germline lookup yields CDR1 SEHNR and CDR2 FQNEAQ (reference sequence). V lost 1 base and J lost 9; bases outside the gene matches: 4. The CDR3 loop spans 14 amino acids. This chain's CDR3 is CASSLVAGFRELFF. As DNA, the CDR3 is TGTGCCAGCAGCTTAGTAGCGGGATTCCGGGAGCTGTTTTTT.

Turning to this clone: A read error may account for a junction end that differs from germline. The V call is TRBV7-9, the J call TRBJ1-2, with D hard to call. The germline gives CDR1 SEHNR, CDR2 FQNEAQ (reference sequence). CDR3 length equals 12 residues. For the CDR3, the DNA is TGTTCCAGTACCCAAGCCGACTATGGCTACACCTTC. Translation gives CSSTQADYGYTF.

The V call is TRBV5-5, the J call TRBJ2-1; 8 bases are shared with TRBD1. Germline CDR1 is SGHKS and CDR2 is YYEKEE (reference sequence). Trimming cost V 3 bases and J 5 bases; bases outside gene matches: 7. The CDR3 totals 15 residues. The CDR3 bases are TGTGCCAGCAGCTCCGGACAGGGAGTTGACAATGAGCAGTTCTTC. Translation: CASSSGQGVDNEQFF.

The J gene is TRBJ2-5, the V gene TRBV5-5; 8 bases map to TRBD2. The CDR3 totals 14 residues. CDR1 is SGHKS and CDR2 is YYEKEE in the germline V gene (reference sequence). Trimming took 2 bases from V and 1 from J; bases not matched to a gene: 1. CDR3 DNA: TGTGCCAGCAGCTTTACTAGCGGCCAAGAGACCCAGTACTTC. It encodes CASSFTSGQETQYF.

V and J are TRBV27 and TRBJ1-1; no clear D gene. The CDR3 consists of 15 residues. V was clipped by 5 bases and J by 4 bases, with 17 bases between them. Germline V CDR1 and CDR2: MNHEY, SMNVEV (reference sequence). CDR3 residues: CASSHRQQLGTEAFF. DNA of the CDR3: TGTGCCAGCAGTCACCGACAACAGCTTGGCACTGAAGCTTTCTTT.

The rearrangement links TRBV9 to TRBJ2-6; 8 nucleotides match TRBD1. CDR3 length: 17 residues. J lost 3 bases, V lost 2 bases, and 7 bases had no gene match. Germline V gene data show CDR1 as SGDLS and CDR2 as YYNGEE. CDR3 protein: CASSVETGDFGANVLTF. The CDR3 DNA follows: TGTGCCAGCAGCGTGGAGACAGGGGATTTTGGGGCCAACGTCCTGACTTTC.

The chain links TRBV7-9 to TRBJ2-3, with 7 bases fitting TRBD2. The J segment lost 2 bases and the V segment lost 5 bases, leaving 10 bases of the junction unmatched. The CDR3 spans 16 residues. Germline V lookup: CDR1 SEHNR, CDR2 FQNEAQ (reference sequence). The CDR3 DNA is TGTGCCAGCAGCGACGGGACTAAAAGGAACACAGATACGCAGTATTTT. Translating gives CASSDGTKRNTDTQYF.

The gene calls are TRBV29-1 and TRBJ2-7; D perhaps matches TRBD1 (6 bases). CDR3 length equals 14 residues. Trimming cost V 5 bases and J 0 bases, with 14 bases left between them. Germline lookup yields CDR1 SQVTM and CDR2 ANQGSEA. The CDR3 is CSVRTVRSSYEQYF. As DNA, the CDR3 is TGCAGCGTTAGGACAGTCAGGAGCTCCTACGAGCAGTACTTC.

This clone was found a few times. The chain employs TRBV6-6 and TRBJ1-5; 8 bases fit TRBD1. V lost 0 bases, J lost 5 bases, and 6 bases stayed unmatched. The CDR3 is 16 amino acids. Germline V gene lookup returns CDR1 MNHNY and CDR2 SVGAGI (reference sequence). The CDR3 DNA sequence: TGTGCCAGCAGTTACTCTGGGCAGGGGGCACATCAGCCCCAGCATTTT. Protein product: CASSYSGQGAHQPQHF.

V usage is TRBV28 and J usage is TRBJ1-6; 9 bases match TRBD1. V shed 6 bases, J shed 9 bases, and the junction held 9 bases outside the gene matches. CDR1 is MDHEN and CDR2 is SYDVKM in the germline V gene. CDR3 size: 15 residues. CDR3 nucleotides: TGTGCCAGCAGCCAGGGGGACAGGGTTAGTTCACCCCTCCACTTT. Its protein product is CASSQGDRVSSPLHF. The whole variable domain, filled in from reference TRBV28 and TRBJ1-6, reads DVKVTQSSRYLVKRTGEKVFLECVQDMDHENMFWYRQDPGLGLRLIYFSYDVKMKEKGDIPEGYSVSREKKERFSLILESASTNQTSMYLCASSQGDRVSSPLHFGNGTRLTVT.

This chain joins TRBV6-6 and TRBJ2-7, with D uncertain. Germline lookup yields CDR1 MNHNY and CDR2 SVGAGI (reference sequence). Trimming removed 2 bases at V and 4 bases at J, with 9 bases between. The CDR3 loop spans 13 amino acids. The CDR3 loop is CASSYPELYEQYF. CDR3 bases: TGTGCCAGCAGTTACCCCGAGTTATACGAGCAGTACTTC.

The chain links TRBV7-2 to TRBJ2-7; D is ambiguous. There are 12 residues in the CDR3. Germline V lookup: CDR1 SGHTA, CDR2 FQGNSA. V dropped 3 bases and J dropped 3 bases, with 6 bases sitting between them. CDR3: CASSFPGYEQYF. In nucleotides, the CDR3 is TGTGCCAGCAGCTTTCCCGGCTACGAGCAGTACTTC.